Each of the 26 T cell receptor beta chains below was sequenced from the same sample in a study of early T cells in non-severe SARS-CoV-2 infection. TCRdb processed the 5' RACE reads anew with MiXCR; each CDR3 protein has one entry. Among 40,000 to 60,000 distinct CDR3 sequences listed, around 6.9% were seen once. The material sequenced was whole blood, taken at baseline. The receptors shown here come from an adult who was a healthcare worker with PCR-confirmed SARS-CoV-2 infection or an uninfected control (not recorded which).

Ten or more counts support this clonotype. The chain employs TRBV20-1 and TRBJ1-1, with D perhaps TRBD1 (5 bases). This CDR3 region has 14 residues. Germline V gene data show CDR1 as DFQATT and CDR2 as SNEGSKA (reference sequence). Trimming cost V 8 bases and J 3 bases, with 19 bases left between them. The CDR3 DNA sequence: TGCAGTCCCAGGGAACCTTCCAAGGACACTGAAGCTTTCTTT. Amino acid sequence: CSPREPSKDTEAFF.

This clonotype was recorded at least ten times. The J gene is TRBJ2-7, the V gene TRBV20-1; TRBD1 is a possible D gene (6 bases). There are 11 residues in the CDR3. Trimming pared 8 bases from V and 2 bases from J, leaving 10 bases between. The V gene's germline CDR1 is DFQATT and CDR2 SNEGSKA (reference sequence). The CDR3 here is CSQGSPYEQYF. The DNA for the CDR3 is TGCAGTCAGGGGTCTCCCTACGAGCAGTACTTC.

In this sample, this clonotype turned up a few times. The CDR3: CASRSVETQYF. CDR3 DNA sequence: TGTGCCAGCAGATCGGTGGAGACCCAGTACTTC. V and J are TRBV2 and TRBJ2-5, with D unclear. The CDR3 sequence is 11 residues long. In germline, CDR1 is SNHLY, CDR2 FYNNEI. V was pared by 6 bases and J by 5 bases, with 7 bases between. The variable domain in full, with the rest retrieved from reference TRBV2 and TRBJ2-5, is EPEVTQTPSHQVTQMGQEVILRCVPISNHLYFYWYRQILGQKVEFLVSFYNNEISEKSEIFDDQFSVERPDGSNFTLKIRSTKLEDSAMYFCASRSVETQYFGPGTRLLVL.

Many counts were recorded for this clonotype. V gene TRBV20-1 combines with J gene TRBJ2-1, with 11 bases lining up with TRBD2. Trimming took 6 bases from V and 6 from J; bases not matched to a gene: 10. The CDR3 spans 15 residues. CDR1 and CDR2 from the germline V gene are DFQATT and SNEGSKA (reference sequence). The CDR3 nucleotides are TGCAGTGCCGCTATAGCGGGGGGGACCTCCAATGAGCAGTTCTTC. This encodes CSAAIAGGTSNEQFF.

This clonotype was detected many times. The rearrangement links TRBV20-1 to TRBJ2-3, with D maybe TRBD1 (6 bases). The CDR3 extends over 15 amino acids. V was shortened by 2 bases and J by 2 bases, with 14 bases between the two germline ends. Germline CDR1 DFQATT, CDR2 SNEGSKA (reference sequence). The CDR3 loop reads CSARPSRGPTDTQYF. CDR3 coding DNA: TGCAGTGCTAGACCTTCCAGGGGTCCCACAGATACGCAGTATTTT.

This clonotype was counted at least ten times. The CDR3 nucleotides read TGTGCCAGCAGTTACGGGCTGATAGCGGGGGGTCCCAATAGGTACGAGCAGTACTTC. Its protein product is CASSYGLIAGGPNRYEQYF. This rearrangement joins TRBV6-6 to TRBJ2-7, with TRBD2 matching over 10 bases. Looked up from germline, CDR1 is MNHNY and CDR2 is SVGAGI (reference sequence). This CDR3 is built from 19 residues. Losses at the gene ends were 2 bases for V and 4 bases for J; bases not matched to a gene: 17.

The sample holds many counts of this clonotype. J is TRBJ1-2 and V is TRBV7-9; D is perhaps TRBD1 (5 bases). V lost 1 base and J lost 5, with 14 bases in between. This CDR3 is 15 amino acids long. Per the germline V gene, CDR1 is SEHNR and CDR2 is FQNEAQ (reference sequence). The CDR3 coding sequence is TGTGCCAGCAGCTTAGAAACCCCAGGGATGTATGGCTACACCTTC. Its protein product is CASSLETPGMYGYTF.

On this clonotype: A much larger clone is a single base away; this may be a read error. The genes are TRBV9 and TRBJ1-3; maybe TRBD1 (5 bases). The CDR3 totals 14 residues. Germline-derived CDR1 and CDR2 are SGDLS and YYNGEE. The CDR3 region is CANSVGVSGNTIYF. CDR3 coding DNA: TGTGCCAACAGCGTAGGGGTCTCTGGAAACACCATATATTTT.

This clonotype was picked up one time. A much larger clone differs by one base, so this may be a read error. The chain recombines TRBV6-5 with TRBJ2-2; 10 bases agree with TRBD2. Germline V gene data show CDR1 as MNHEY and CDR2 as SVGAGI. The CDR3 has 16 amino acids. V shed 8 bases, J shed 5 bases, and the junction held 11 bases outside the gene matches. The CDR3 loop is CASGPVAGGRTGELFF. The CDR3 nucleotides are TGTGCCAGCGGTCCGGTAGCGGGGGGACGGACCGGGGAGCTGTTTTTT.

This clonotype showed up many times. The chain couples TRBV29-1 to TRBJ2-7, with D perhaps given as TRBD1 or TRBD2 (5 bases each). From germline, CDR1 is SQVTM and CDR2 ANQGSEA. V was trimmed by 6 bases and J by 0 bases, leaving 6 bases between them. CDR3 size: 11 residues. The CDR3 DNA is TGCAGCGTCGGGACCTCCTACGAGCAGTACTTC. Encoded protein: CSVGTSYEQYF.

This clonotype has a handful of counts. V is TRBV10-3 and J is TRBJ2-1; D gene uncertain. CDR3 length: 11 amino acids. Germline-derived CDR1 and CDR2 are ENHRY and SYGVKD. The ends were cut back, 4 bases at V and 8 bases at J, with 6 bases in the middle. CDR3: CAISGMDEQFF. CDR3 DNA sequence: TGTGCCATCAGTGGGATGGATGAGCAGTTCTTC.

This clonotype was seen repeatedly, ten times or more. The chain carries TRBV6-2 or TRBV6-3 and TRBJ2-7; D is ambiguous. This CDR3 is built from 12 residues. Germline values: CDR1 MNHEY, CDR2 SVGEGT. V was trimmed by 5 bases and J by 3 bases, leaving 8 bases between them. The CDR3 loop reads CASSDNSYEQYF. The DNA of the CDR3 is TGTGCCAGCAGTGACAACAGCTACGAGCAGTACTTC.

This clonotype has more than one count but fewer than ten. Just one base apart from a much larger clone, this may be a read error. The gene calls are TRBV15 and TRBJ2-1, with D unresolved. Per germline, CDR1 LNHNV and CDR2 YYDKDF (reference sequence). This CDR3 comprises 12 residues. The CDR3 protein is CVTTATYNEQFF. For the CDR3, the DNA is TGTGTCACCACGGCGACTTACAATGAGCAGTTCTTC.

This clonotype was seen only a few times. This sequence joins TRBV5-1 and TRBJ2-7; D possibly corresponds to TRBD2 (6 bases). Germline V gene lookup returns CDR1 SGHRS and CDR2 YFSETQ. CDR3 length: 15 amino acids. Trimming cost V 9 bases and J 5 bases, with 24 bases left between them. CDR3 sequence: CATTPGRSEFDEQYF. Written as DNA, the CDR3 is TGCGCCACCACACCGGGGAGGAGCGAATTTGACGAGCAGTACTTC.

In this sample, this clonotype turned up many times. The rearrangement joins TRBV6-5 to TRBJ1-2; D is unresolved. This CDR3 has 15 residues. V lost 6 bases to trimming and J lost 4 bases, with 18 bases between them. In germline, CDR1 is MNHEY, CDR2 SVGAGI. The CDR3 DNA follows: TGTGCCAGCAGCGGAAGCGGTGTCAGCGGCTATGGCTACACCTTC. This codes for CASSGSGVSGYGYTF.

There are a few counts of this clonotype. This sequence joins TRBV28 and TRBJ2-3; D is undetermined. Germline V lookup: CDR1 MDHEN, CDR2 SYDVKM. V dropped 8 bases and J dropped 0 bases, with 18 bases sitting between them. CDR3 length equals 16 residues. CDR3 nucleotides: TGTGCCAGCCCCCCAGGTGGGCGCACAAGCACAGATACGCAGTATTTT. Its translation is CASPPGGRTSTDTQYF.

This chain connects TRBV5-1 to TRBJ2-1; no definite D call. The CDR3 is 13 residues long. CDR1 and CDR2 (germline): SGHRS, YFSETQ. Deletions cut 3 bases from V and 4 bases from J, with 8 bases between. This CDR3 is CASSSFDYNEQFF. CDR3 nucleotide sequence: TGCGCCAGCAGCTCCTTCGATTACAATGAGCAGTTCTTC. The full variable domain, rest sourced from reference TRBV5-1 and TRBJ2-1, is KAGVTQTPRYLIKTRGQQVTLSCSPISGHRSVSWYQQTPGQGLQFLFEYFSETQRNKGNFPGRFSGRQFSNSRSEMNVSTLELGDSALYLCASSSFDYNEQFFGPGTRLTVL.

This chain connects TRBV7-2 to TRBJ2-3, with 7 bases aligning to TRBD2. V dropped 1 base and J dropped 1; count of bases not matched to a gene: 5. Germline lookup yields CDR1 SGHTA and CDR2 FQGNSA. The CDR3 extends over 16 amino acids. The CDR3 DNA reads as TGTGCCAGCAGCTTAGTTGGAACTAGCGGCACAGATACGCAGTATTTT. It is translated as CASSLVGTSGTDTQYF. Based on the CDR3 plus reference TRBV7-2 and TRBJ2-3, the full variable domain is GAGVSQSPSNKVTEKGKDVELRCDPISGHTALYWYRQSLGQGLEFLIYFQGNSAPDKSGLPSDRFSAERTGGSVSTLTIQRTQQEDSAVYLCASSLVGTSGTDTQYFGPGTRLTVL.

This clonotype was recorded at least ten times. This chain joins TRBV29-1 and TRBJ2-7; a weak D match, TRBD1 (6 bases). Germline V gives CDR1 SQVTM, CDR2 ANQGSEA. The V end was cut by 0 bases, the J end by 3 bases, with 12 bases between. The CDR3 sequence is 14 residues long. This CDR3 reads CSVEDLRGSYEQYF. The CDR3 DNA reads as TGCAGCGTTGAAGATCTGAGGGGGAGCTACGAGCAGTACTTC.

This clonotype was seen a few times. This chain uses TRBV18 with TRBJ1-6; D uncertain. The CDR3 is 15 residues long. The germline CDR1 and CDR2 sequences are KGHSH and LQKENI. Trimming took 2 bases from V and 8 from J, leaving 13 bases between them. The CDR3 DNA follows: TGTGCCAGCTCACCATCTCAGACGACTTATTCACCCCTCCACTTT. This codes for CASSPSQTTYSPLHF.

At least ten counts were recorded for this clonotype. This rearrangement joins TRBV4-1 to TRBJ2-3; either TRBD1 or TRBD2 may supply D (5 bases each). Trimming took off 0 bases at V and 6 bases at J, with 16 bases between the two ends. This CDR3 region has 16 residues. Germline V gene lookup returns CDR1 MGHRA and CDR2 YSYEKL. The CDR3: CASSQDVTESGDTQYF. CDR3 DNA: TGCGCCAGCAGCCAAGACGTGACAGAGAGCGGCGATACGCAGTATTTT.

The chain has TRBV18 and TRBJ1-6, with 7 bases lining up with TRBD1. J was trimmed by 10 bases and V by 2 bases; bases with no gene match: 8. The germline V gene encodes CDR1 KGHSH and CDR2 LQKENI. The CDR3 has 15 amino acids. CDR3 amino acids: CASSPSTGLASPLHF. The CDR3 region has the DNA TGTGCCAGCTCACCATCGACAGGGTTAGCATCACCCCTCCACTTT.

Ten or more counts support this clonotype. The chain is built from TRBV2 and TRBJ2-7, with 10 bases aligning to TRBD2. The trim removed 6 bases at V and 1 base at J, leaving 3 bases unmatched. CDR1 and CDR2 (germline): SNHLY, FYNNEI. This CDR3 contains 14 residues. CDR3 nucleotide sequence: TGTGCCAGCAGCTCGACTAGCGGGTCCTACGAGCAGTACTTC. Its protein product is CASSSTSGSYEQYF. Full variable domain (missing parts from reference TRBV2 and TRBJ2-7): EPEVTQTPSHQVTQMGQEVILRCVPISNHLYFYWYRQILGQKVEFLVSFYNNEISEKSEIFDDQFSVERPDGSNFTLKIRSTKLEDSAMYFCASSSTSGSYEQYFGPGTRLTVT.

This chain uses TRBV7-9 with TRBJ1-2; D unresolved. V lost 1 base and J 8 bases, leaving 8 bases between the germline ends. Germline loops: CDR1 SEHNR, CDR2 FQNEAQ (reference sequence). The CDR3 runs 12 residues. The chain's CDR3 is CASSLDVRGYTF. CDR3 DNA: TGTGCCAGCAGCTTAGACGTACGAGGCTACACCTTC.

This clonotype was picked up many times. This chain joins TRBV5-4 and TRBJ1-4, with D unresolved. This CDR3 has 12 amino acids. Trimming removed 2 bases from V and 5 bases from J, with 4 bases in between. CDR1 is SGHNT, CDR2 YYREEE, per germline (reference sequence). CDR3 sequence reads: CASSFPNEKLFF. In DNA, the CDR3 is TGTGCCAGCAGCTTTCCGAATGAAAAACTGTTTTTT.

V is TRBV7-2 and J is TRBJ1-1; 8 positions match TRBD1. V trimming: 1 base; J trimming: 4 bases; junction bases outside the gene matches: 5. The germline gives CDR1 SGHTA, CDR2 FQGNSA. The CDR3 totals 15 residues. CDR3 amino acids: CASSLGGTGGTEAFF. CDR3 in DNA: TGTGCCAGCAGCTTAGGGGGGACAGGAGGCACTGAAGCTTTCTTT.